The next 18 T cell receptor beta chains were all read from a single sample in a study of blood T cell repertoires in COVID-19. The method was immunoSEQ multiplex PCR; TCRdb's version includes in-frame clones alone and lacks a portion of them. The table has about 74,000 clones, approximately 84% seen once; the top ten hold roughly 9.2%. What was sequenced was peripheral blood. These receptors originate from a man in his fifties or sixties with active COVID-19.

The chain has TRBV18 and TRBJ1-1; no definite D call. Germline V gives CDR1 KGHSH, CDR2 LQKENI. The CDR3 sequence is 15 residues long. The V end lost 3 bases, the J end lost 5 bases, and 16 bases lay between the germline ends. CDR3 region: CASSPSYNRETEAFF. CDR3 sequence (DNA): TGTGCCAGCTCACCTAGCTACAATAGGGAGACTGAAGCTTTCTTT.

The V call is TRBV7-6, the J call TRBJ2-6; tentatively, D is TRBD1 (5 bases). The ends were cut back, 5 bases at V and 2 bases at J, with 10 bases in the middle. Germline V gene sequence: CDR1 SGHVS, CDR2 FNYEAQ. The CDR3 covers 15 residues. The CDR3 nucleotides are TGTGCCAGCAGCGTGCAGGGTACTGGGGCCAACGTCCTGACTTTC. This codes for CASSVQGTGANVLTF. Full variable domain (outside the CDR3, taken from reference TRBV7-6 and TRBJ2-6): GAGVSQSPRYKVTKRGQDVALRCDPISGHVSLYWYRQALGQGPEFLTYFNYEAQQDKSGLPNDRFSAERPEGSISTLTIQRTEQRDSAMYRCASSVQGTGANVLTFGAGSRLTVL.

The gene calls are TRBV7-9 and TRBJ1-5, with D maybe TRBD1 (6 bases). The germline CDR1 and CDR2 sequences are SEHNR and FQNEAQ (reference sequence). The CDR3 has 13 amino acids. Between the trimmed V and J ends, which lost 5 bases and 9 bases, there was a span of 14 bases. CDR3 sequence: CASSNQGFLPQHF. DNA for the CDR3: TGTGCCAGCAGCAACCAGGGGTTTTTGCCCCAGCATTTT. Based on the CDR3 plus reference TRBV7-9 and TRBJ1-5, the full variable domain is DTGVSQNPRHKITKRGQNVTFRCDPISEHNRLYWYRQTLGQGPEFLTYFQNEAQLEKSRLLSDRFSAERPKGSFSTLEIQRTEQGDSAMYLCASSNQGFLPQHFGDGTRLSIL.

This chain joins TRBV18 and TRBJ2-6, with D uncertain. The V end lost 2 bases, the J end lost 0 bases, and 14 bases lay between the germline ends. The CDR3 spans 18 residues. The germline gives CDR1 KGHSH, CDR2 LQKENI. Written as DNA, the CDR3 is TGTGCCAGCTCACCAGTCGATCTGGGCAGCTCTGGGGCCAACGTCCTGACTTTC. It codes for CASSPVDLGSSGANVLTF.

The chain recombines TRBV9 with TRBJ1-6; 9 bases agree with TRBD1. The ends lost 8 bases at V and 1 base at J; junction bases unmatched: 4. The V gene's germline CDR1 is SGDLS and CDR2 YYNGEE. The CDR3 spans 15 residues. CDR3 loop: CASTGQGSYNSPLHF. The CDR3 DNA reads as TGTGCCAGTACGGGACAGGGATCCTATAATTCACCCCTCCACTTT.

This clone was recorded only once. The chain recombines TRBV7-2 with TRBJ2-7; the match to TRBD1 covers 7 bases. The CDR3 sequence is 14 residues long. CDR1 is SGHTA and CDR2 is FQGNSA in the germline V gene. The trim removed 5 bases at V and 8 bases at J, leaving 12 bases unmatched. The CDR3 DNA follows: TGTGCCAGCAGCCCACAGGGGCCCCTCGGCAAGCAGTACTTC. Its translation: CASSPQGPLGKQYF. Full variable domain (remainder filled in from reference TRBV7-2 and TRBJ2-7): GAGVSQSPSNKVTEKGKDVELRCDPISGHTALYWYRQSLGQGLEFLIYFQGNSAPDKSGLPSDRFSAERTGGSVSTLTIQRTQQEDSAVYLCASSPQGPLGKQYFGPGTRLTVT.

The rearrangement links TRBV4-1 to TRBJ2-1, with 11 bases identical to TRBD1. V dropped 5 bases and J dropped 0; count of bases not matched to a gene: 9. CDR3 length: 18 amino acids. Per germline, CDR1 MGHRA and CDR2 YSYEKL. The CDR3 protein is CASSTGQGGTNSYNEQFF. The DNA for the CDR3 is TGCGCCAGCAGCACGGGACAGGGGGGGACGAACTCCTACAATGAGCAGTTCTTC.

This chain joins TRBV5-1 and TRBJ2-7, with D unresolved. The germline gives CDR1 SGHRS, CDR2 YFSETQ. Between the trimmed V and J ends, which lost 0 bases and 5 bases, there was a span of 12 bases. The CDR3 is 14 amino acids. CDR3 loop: CASSLGHGKDEQYF. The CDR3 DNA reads TGCGCCAGCAGCTTGGGACACGGAAAAGACGAGCAGTACTTC.

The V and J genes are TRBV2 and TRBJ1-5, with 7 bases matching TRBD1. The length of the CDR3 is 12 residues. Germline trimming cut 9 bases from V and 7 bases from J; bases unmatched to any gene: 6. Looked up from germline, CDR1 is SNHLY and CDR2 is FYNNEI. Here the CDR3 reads CASRQGVQPQHF. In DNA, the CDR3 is TGTGCCAGTAGACAGGGAGTACAGCCCCAGCATTTT.

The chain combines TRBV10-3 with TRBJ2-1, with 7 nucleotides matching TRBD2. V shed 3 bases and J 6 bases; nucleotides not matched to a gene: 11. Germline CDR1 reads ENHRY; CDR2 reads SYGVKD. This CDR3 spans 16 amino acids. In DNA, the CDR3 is TGTGCCATCAGTGATTCCGCGGGGGTTTCACCCAATGAGCAGTTCTTC. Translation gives CAISDSAGVSPNEQFF.

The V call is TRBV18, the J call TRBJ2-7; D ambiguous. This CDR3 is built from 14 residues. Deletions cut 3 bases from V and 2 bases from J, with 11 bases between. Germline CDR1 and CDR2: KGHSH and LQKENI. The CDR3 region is CASSPSPLPYEQYF. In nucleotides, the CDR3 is TGTGCCAGCTCACCTTCTCCCCTACCCTACGAGCAGTACTTC. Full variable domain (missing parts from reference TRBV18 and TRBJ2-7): NAGVMQNPRHLVRRRGQEARLRCSPMKGHSHVYWYRQLPEEGLKFMVYLQKENIIDESGMPKERFSAEFPKEGPSILRIQQVVRGDSAAYFCASSPSPLPYEQYFGPGTRLTVT.

This CDR3 reads CASRPGTYNSPLHF. The DNA of the CDR3 is TGTGCCAGCAGGCCAGGTACCTATAATTCACCCCTCCACTTT. J is TRBJ1-6 and V is TRBV27, with D unclear. Germline loops: CDR1 MNHEY, CDR2 SMNVEV (reference sequence). This CDR3 has 14 amino acids. V was pared by 6 bases and J by 2 bases, with 8 bases between.

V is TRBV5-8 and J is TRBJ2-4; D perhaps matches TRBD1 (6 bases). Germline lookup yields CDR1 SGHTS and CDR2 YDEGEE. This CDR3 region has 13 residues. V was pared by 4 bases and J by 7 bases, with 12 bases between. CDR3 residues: CASSPSGANIQYF. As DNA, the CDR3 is TGTGCCAGCAGCCCGTCAGGGGCCAACATTCAGTACTTC.

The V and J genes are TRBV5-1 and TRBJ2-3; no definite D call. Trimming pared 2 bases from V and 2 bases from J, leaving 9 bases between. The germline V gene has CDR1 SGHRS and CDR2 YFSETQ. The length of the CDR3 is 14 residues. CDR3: CASSLGQATDTQYF. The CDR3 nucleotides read TGCGCCAGCAGCTTAGGCCAGGCCACAGATACGCAGTATTTT.

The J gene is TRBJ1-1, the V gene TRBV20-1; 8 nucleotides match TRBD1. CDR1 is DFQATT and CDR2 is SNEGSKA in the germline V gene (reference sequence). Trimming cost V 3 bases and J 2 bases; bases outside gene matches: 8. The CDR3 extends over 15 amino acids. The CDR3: CSASWTGNLNTEAFF. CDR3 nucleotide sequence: TGCAGTGCTAGTTGGACAGGGAATCTAAACACTGAAGCTTTCTTT.

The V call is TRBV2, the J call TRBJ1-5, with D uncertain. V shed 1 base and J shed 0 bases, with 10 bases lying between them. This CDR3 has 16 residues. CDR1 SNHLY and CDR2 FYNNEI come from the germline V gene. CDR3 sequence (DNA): TGTGCCAGCAGTGAAGAGTCCCCCTATAGCAATCAGCCCCAGCATTTT. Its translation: CASSEESPYSNQPQHF.

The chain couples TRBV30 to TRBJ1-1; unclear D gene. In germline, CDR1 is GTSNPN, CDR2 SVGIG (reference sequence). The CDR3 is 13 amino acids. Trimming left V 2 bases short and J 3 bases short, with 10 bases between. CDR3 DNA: TGTGCCTGGAGTTTGGGCTGGGACACTGAAGCTTTCTTT. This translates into CAWSLGWDTEAFF. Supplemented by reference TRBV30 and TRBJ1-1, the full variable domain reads SQTIHQWPATLVQPVGSPLSLECTVEGTSNPNLYWYRQAAGRGLQLLFYSVGIGQISSEVPQNLSASRPQDRQFILSSKKLLLSDSGFYLCAWSLGWDTEAFFGQGTRLTVV.

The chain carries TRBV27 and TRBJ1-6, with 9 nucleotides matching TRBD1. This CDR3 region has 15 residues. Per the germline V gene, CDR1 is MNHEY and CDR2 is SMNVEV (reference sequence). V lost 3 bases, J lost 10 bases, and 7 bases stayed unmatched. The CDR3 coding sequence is TGTGCCAGCAGTTTGTCCGGGACAGGGTCATCACCCCTCCACTTT. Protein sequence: CASSLSGTGSSPLHF.